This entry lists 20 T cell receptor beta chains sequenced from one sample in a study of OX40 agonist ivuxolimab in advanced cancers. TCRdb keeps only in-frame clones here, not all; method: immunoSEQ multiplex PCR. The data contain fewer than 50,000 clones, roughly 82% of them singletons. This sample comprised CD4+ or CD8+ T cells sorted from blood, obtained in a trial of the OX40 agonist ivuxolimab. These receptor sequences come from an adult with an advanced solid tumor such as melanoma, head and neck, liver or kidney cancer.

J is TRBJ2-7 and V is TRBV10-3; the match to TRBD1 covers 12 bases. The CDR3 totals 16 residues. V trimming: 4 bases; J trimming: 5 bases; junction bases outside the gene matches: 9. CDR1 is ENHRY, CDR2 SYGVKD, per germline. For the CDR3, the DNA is TGTGCCATCAGTGGTTCGGCGGGACAGGGGGCGAACGAGCAGTACTTC. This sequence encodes CAISGSAGQGANEQYF.

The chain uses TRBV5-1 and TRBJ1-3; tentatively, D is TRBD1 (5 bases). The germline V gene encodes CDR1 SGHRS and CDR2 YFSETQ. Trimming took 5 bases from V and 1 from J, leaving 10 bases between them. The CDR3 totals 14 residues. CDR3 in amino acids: CASRDSLSGNTIYF. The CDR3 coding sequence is TGCGCCAGCAGAGACAGTCTTTCTGGAAACACCATATATTTT.

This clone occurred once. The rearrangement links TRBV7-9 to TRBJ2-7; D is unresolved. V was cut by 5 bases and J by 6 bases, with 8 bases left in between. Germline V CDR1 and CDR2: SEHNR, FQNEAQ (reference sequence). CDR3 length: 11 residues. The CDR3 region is CASSATSEQYF. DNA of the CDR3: TGTGCCAGCAGCGCGACATCCGAGCAGTACTTC. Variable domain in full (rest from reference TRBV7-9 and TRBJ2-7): DTGVSQNPRHKITKRGQNVTFRCDPISEHNRLYWYRQTLGQGPEFLTYFQNEAQLEKSRLLSDRFSAERPKGSFSTLEIQRTEQGDSAMYLCASSATSEQYFGPGTRLTVT.

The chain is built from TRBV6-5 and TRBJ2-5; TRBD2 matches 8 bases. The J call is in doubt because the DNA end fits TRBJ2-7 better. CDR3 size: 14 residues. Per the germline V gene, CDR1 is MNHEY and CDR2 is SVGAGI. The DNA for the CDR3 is TGTGCCAGCAGTTTGGTAGCGGGGATTTACGAGCAGTACTTC. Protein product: CASSLVAGIYEQYF.

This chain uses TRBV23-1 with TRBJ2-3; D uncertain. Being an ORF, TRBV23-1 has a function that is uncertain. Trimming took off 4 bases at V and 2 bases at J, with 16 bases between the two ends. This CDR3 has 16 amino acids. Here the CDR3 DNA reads TGCGCCAGCAGTCGGGGTCCCGAGCGAGACACAGATACGCAGTATTTT. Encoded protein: CASSRGPERDTDTQYF.

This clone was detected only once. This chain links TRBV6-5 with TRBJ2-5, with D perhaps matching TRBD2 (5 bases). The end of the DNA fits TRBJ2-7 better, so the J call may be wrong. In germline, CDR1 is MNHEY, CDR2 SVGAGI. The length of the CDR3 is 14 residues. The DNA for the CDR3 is TGTGCCAGCAGTTACTTCGGGGACTCCTACGAGCAGTACTTC. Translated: CASSYFGDSYEQYF.

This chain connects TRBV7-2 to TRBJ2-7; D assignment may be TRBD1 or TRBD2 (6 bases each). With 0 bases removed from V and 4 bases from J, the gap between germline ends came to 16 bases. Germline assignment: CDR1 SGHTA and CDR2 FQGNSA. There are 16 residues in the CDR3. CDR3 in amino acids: CASSLAESGARYEQYF. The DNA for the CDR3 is TGTGCCAGCAGCTTAGCGGAGTCGGGGGCGCGGTACGAGCAGTACTTC.

In DNA, the CDR3 is TGTGCCAGCTCACCAGGGGTTAGCTCAGATACGCAGTATTTT. It is translated as CASSPGVSSDTQYF. The chain uses TRBV18 and TRBJ2-3; D is unclear. The germline gives CDR1 KGHSH, CDR2 LQKENI. The CDR3 loop spans 14 amino acids. Trimming removed 2 bases at V and 4 bases at J, with 10 bases between.

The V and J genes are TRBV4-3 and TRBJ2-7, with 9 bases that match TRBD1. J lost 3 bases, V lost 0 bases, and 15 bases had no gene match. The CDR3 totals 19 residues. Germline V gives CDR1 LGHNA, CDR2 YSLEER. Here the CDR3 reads CASSQDLVMGRTGVYEQYF. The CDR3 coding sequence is TGCGCCAGCAGCCAAGATTTAGTAATGGGGCGGACAGGGGTCTACGAGCAGTACTTC.

The CDR3 DNA reads TGCAGCGTCATCGAACCCGGGATAACAGATACGCAGTATTTT. Translated: CSVIEPGITDTQYF. The chain is built from TRBV29-1 and TRBJ2-3; TRBD2 might be the D (5 bases). V was shortened by 6 bases and J by 3 bases, with 16 bases between the two germline ends. The CDR3 length is 14 residues. Germline loops: CDR1 SQVTM, CDR2 ANQGSEA.

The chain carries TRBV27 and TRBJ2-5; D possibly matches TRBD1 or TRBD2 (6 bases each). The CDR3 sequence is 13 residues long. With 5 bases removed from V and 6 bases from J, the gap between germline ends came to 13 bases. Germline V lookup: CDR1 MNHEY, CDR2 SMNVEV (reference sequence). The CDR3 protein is CASSLRGAKTQYF. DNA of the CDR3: TGTGCCAGCAGTCTGAGGGGGGCTAAGACCCAGTACTTC.

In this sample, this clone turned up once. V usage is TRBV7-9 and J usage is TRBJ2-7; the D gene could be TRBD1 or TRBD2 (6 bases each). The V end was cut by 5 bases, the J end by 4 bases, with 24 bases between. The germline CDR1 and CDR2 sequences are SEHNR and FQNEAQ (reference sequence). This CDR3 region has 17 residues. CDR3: CASSPLGLPQGQYEQYF. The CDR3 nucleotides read TGTGCCAGCAGCCCCTTGGGACTTCCTCAGGGGCAATACGAGCAGTACTTC.

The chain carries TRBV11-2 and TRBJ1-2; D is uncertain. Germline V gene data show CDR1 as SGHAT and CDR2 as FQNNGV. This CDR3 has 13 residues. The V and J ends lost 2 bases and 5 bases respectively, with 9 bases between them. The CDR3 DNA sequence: TGTGCCAGCAGCTTATCCCGACTTTATGGCTACACCTTC. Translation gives CASSLSRLYGYTF.

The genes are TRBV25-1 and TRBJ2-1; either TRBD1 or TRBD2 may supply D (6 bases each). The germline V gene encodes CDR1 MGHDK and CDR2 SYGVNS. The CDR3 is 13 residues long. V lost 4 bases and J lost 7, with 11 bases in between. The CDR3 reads CASSVQGRNEQFF. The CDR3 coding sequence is TGTGCCAGCAGTGTCCAGGGGAGGAATGAGCAGTTCTTC. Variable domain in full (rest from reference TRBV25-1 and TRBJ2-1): EADIYQTPRYLVIGTGKKITLECSQTMGHDKMYWYQQDPGMELHLIHYSYGVNSTEKGDLSSESTVSRIRTEHFPLTLESARPSHTSQYLCASSVQGRNEQFFGPGTRLTVL.

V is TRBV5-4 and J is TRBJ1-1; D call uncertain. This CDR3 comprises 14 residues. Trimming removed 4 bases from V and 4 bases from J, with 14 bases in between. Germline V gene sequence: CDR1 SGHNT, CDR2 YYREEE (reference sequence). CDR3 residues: CASSGKTEGTEAFF. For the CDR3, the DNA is TGTGCCAGCAGCGGGAAAACCGAGGGCACTGAAGCTTTCTTT.

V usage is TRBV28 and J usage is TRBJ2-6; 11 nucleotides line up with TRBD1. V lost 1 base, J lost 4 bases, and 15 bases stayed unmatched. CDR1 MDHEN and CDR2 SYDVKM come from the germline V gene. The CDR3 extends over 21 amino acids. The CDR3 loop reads CASSLYQRPGQGDLGANVLTF. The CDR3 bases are TGTGCCAGCAGTTTATACCAAAGACCGGGACAGGGGGATCTCGGGGCCAACGTCCTGACTTTC.

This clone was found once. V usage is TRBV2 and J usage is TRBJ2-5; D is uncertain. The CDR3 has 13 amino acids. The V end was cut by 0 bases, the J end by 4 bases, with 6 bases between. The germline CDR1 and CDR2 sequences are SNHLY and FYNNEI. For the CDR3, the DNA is TGTGCCAGCAGTGAAGCAAGGGCAGAGACCCAGTACTTC. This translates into CASSEARAETQYF.

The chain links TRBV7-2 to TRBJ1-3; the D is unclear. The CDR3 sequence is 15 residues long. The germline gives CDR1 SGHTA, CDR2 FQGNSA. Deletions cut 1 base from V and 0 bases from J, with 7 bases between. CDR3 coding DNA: TGTGCCAGCAGCTTAGACACGGTCTCTGGAAACACCATATATTTT. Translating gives CASSLDTVSGNTIYF.

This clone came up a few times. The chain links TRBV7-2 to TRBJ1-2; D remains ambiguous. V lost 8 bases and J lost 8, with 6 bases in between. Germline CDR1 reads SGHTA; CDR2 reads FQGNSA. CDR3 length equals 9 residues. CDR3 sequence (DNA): TGTGCCAGCGGTGAGGGCTACACCTTC. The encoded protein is CASGEGYTF. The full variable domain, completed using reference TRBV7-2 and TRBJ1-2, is GAGVSQSPSNKVTEKGKDVELRCDPISGHTALYWYRQSLGQGLEFLIYFQGNSAPDKSGLPSDRFSAERTGGSVSTLTIQRTQQEDSAVYLCASGEGYTFGSGTRLTVV.

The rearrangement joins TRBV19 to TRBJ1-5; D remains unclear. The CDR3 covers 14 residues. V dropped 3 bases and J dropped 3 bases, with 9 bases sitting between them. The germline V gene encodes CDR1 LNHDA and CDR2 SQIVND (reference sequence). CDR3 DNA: TGTGCCAGTAGTATGTGGCAGGCCAATCAGCCCCAGCATTTT. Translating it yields CASSMWQANQPQHF.